This T cell receptor beta chain was retrieved from a study of T cell responses to AZD1222 COVID-19 vaccine. This clone was seen once. As yet, its antigen is unknown. Here immunoSEQ multiplex PCR was the method, and the copy in TCRdb shows in-frame clones only, minus some. Seen here are around 170,000 clones, 80% to 95% observed once, and the top ten hold about 4.5%. General study results and limits: Possibly, clonal diversity was underestimated; donors were largely white British and included more females. Vaccine-related CD4 TCRs covered spike, predominating at 160-218 and 743-854. Once two AZD1222 doses were given, Spike-specific TCR breadth and depth went up. A reported finding is that nearly half of spike-specific TCRs target unmutated variant regions.

V was trimmed by 5 bases and J by 5 bases, leaving 16 bases between them. The CDR3 is 14 residues long. Germline CDR1 and CDR2: SGHRS and YFSETQ. J is TRBJ2-5 and V is TRBV5-1; TRBD1 is a possible D gene (5 bases). The material sequenced was peripheral blood, taken on day 0 of AZD1222 vaccination. The receptor was derived from an adult in good health. The CDR3 loop is CASRPETASETQYF. The CDR3 DNA reads TGCGCCAGCAGGCCCGAGACAGCCAGCGAGACCCAGTACTTC. Filled out from reference TRBV5-1 and TRBJ2-5, the complete variable domain reads KAGVTQTPRYLIKTRGQQVTLSCSPISGHRSVSWYQQTPGQGLQFLFEYFSETQRNKGNFPGRFSGRQFSNSRSEMNVSTLELGDSALYLCASRPETASETQYFGPGTRLLVL.